This T cell receptor beta chain was captured by sequencing in a study of identical twins. Study findings and constraints: Invariant MAIT and iNKT cells could partly confound zero-insertion analyses. Memory repertoires lacked the insertion deficit that abundant cord blood beta clonotypes showed.

Germline V lookup: CDR1 DFQATT, CDR2 SNEGSKA (reference sequence). The CDR3 runs to 13 residues. Unmatched junction bases numbered 4, after V lost 6 bases and J lost 8 bases. Template switching introduced a universal primer site, and the cDNA bore unique molecular identifiers. TCRdb re-analysed the 5' RACE reads in MiXCR, keeping a single row per CDR3 protein. This table has under 250,000 distinct CDR3 sequences, 9.4% appearing once. Only a few counts were recorded for this clonotype. The antigen is unknown. The sequence was obtained from a woman under 30 in good health. The sequencing input was memory (CD45RO+) T cells sorted from blood. J is TRBJ2-1 and V is TRBV20-1; 13 nucleotides match TRBD2. This chain's CDR3 is CSARTSGGYEQFF. The CDR3 DNA sequence: TGCAGTGCACGGACTAGCGGGGGTTATGAGCAGTTCTTC.